This is a list of T cell receptor beta chains from one sample in a study of blood T cell repertoires in COVID-19. The protocol was immunoSEQ multiplex PCR, while the TCRdb copy is restricted to in-frame clones and leaves out a portion. Of 230,000 or so clones detected, roughly 84% appear once; the ten largest clones hold roughly 3.1%. The sample consisted of PBMCs or T cells enriched from blood (not recorded which). Receptor source: a man between 50 and 59 years old who had recovered from COVID-19. CDR3s include the opening cysteine and the closing phenylalanine or tryptophan. The D gene is left open where the match is weak. Clone sizes are given selectively: once, few, many, or a class where the clone is expanded.

TRBV9	TRBD1	.	TRBJ2-7	TGTGCCAGCAGCGTAGATCTGGACAGGGAACTCTCCGAGCAGTACTTC	CASSVDLDRELSEQYF
TRBV19	TRBD1	.	TRBJ1-2	TGTGCCACGCGGCAGGGGGACTATGGCTACACCTTC	CATRQGDYGYTF
TRBV5-6	.	once	TRBJ2-1	TGTGCCAGCAGCTTGGGACTAGACGCCTACAATGAGCAGTTCTTC	CASSLGLDAYNEQFF
TRBV9	.	.	TRBJ1-3	TGTGCCAGCAGCGTAGGTGGGGGCGCGAACTCTGGAAACACCATATATTTT	CASSVGGGANSGNTIYF
TRBV5-4	.	.	TRBJ1-4	TGTGCCAGCAGTCTCGGGGGGAGGGCCGGGAATGAAAAACTGTTTTTT	CASSLGGRAGNEKLFF
TRBV7-2	.	.	TRBJ2-2	TGTGCCAGCAGCTTAGCTATCGGGTGGAACACCGGGGAGCTGTTTTTT	CASSLAIGWNTGELFF
TRBV7-9	.	.	TRBJ2-7	TGTGCCAGCAGCTTTGGGGGGACCTACGAGCAGTACTTC	CASSFGGTYEQYF
TRBV10-2	TRBD2	.	TRBJ2-5	TGCGCCAGCAGCGCATGGGCTAGCGGGAGTGGGGAGACCCAGTACTTC	CASSAWASGSGETQYF
TRBV7-3	.	.	TRBJ2-2	TGTGCCAGCAGCTTACCCCAGGGGCAGAACACCGGGGAGCTGTTTTTT	CASSLPQGQNTGELFF
TRBV11-2	.	.	TRBJ1-2	TGTGCCAGCAGCCCCTTGCAACGGGAAATCTATGGCTACACCTTC	CASSPLQREIYGYTF
TRBV5-1	TRBD2	.	TRBJ2-1	TGCGCCAGCAGCCCCGCAGGTCTAGCGGGAGGCCAAGGGCATGAGCAGTTCTTC	CASSPAGLAGGQGHEQFF
TRBV27	TRBD1	.	TRBJ1-6	TGTGCCAGCAGTCCCAGACAGGGATCACCCCTCCACTTT	CASSPRQGSPLHF
TRBV7-2	.	.	TRBJ2-2	TGTGCCAGCAGCTCGCCAGGGGCCTCGAACACCGGGGAGCTGTTTTTT	CASSSPGASNTGELFF
TRBV5-1	.	.	TRBJ1-6	TGCGCCAGCAGCTTGGCCTACCAGGGGAATTCACCCCTCCACTTT	CASSLAYQGNSPLHF
TRBV7-7	.	.	TRBJ2-5	TGTGCTAGCAGCCCCGGGACACTCACCCGGGGAGAGACCCAGTACTTC	CASSPGTLTRGETQYF
TRBV28	.	.	TRBJ1-5	TGTGCCAGCAGTTTACTAACCCTGGGGGGAGTAGGGCAGCCCCAGCATTTT	CASSLLTLGGVGQPQHF
TRBV7-9	.	once	TRBJ2-7	TGTGCCAGCAGCACTACTCGGGACTCCCTCTACGAGCAGTACTTC	CASSTTRDSLYEQYF
TRBV6-5	.	.	TRBJ2-1	TGTGCCAGCAGTTCCATCGGCAATGAGCAGTTCTTC	CASSSIGNEQFF
TRBV15	.	.	TRBJ1-5	TGTGCCACCAGCAAACAGCGGCTATACAATCAGCCCCAGCATTTT	CATSKQRLYNQPQHF
TRBV29-1	TRBD1	.	TRBJ1-1	TGCAGCGTTGAGGACAGGGTAAAGAACACTGAAGCTTTCTTT	CSVEDRVKNTEAFF